This entry describes one T cell receptor (beta chain). As yet, its antigen is unknown. Germline V gives CDR1 SGHRS, CDR2 YFSETQ. The CDR3 contains 15 residues. The authors made TCR beta cDNA libraries by 5'RACE template switching. This switching added a universal primer site and UMIs. Using the 5' RACE reads, TCRdb records one entry per CDR3 protein without DNA. The sample data list 200,000 to 300,000 distinct CDR3 sequences. This sample stems from a study of T cells expressing NK-cell markers. Overall study findings and caveats: Dominant NKG2C+ clonotypes in about 6 donors made up roughly 1.0-7.0% of CD8+ T cells. Researchers report these clonotypes also headed the CD3+CD56-NKG2C+ fraction in several donors.

The genes are TRBV5-1 and TRBJ1-5; TCRdb calls TRBD1, which cannot be checked without DNA. Material for sequencing was blood T cells: a sorted CD56 or NKG2C T cell subset, CD4+ or CD8+ T cells, or bulk PBMC T cells (not recorded which). The sequence derives from a man aged 18 to 29 in good health. CDR3 sequence: CASSPEGQFNQPQHF.